This TCR beta chain was sequenced in a study of T cells in Graves' hyperthyroidism and ophthalmopathy (dated by TCRdb to the late 2010s). About the study as a whole: Peripheral blood samples were taken at initial diagnosis, before any treatment was given. For training and testing, the approximately 92 patients in the discovery cohort were randomly divided in a 7:3 ratio. In addition, the study compared T-cell repertoires in thyroid tissue and in blood from roughly six Graves' hyperthyroidism patients. TCR Vbeta CDR3 sequencing of 140 or so peripheral blood samples (over 40 ophthalmopathy, some 75 hyperthyroidism and approximately 17 progressor patients) is reported in the paper. After blood sampling, hyperthyroidism patients were treated with methimazole at a starting dose of 30 mg daily, and ophthalmopathy patients were treated with high-dose intravenous methylprednisolone. TCR V-J signatures able to tell the groups apart were searched for in a discovery cohort of 100 patients, of whom roughly 42 had Graves' ophthalmopathy and 55 to 60 had stable Graves' hyperthyroidism. Whether ophthalmopathy could be predicted prospectively was tested in an independent validation cohort made up of approximately 19 hyperthyroidism patients plus 17 patients who later progressed to ophthalmopathy. Overall study outcomes, separate from this receptor: Ophthalmopathy was separated from stable hyperthyroidism by a 13 V-J signature model, with approximately 90% sensitivity and approximately 84% specificity obtained in cross-validation and 80%/75% obtained in testing. Most expanded thyroid clonotypes (frequency above 0.001) were also detected in blood, suggesting blood repertoires may reflect thyroid immune responses. In validation, the model predicted progression to ophthalmopathy a median of about 5.9 months before onset, with around 70% sensitivity and nearly 75% specificity. No statistical method was used to fix the sample size in advance, and group allocation was not hidden from the investigators.

The TCR beta CDR3 regions were amplified from the RNA transcripts. For the first round of RT-PCR on the TCR CDR3, the HTBI primer set was used together with the Qiagen OneStep RT-PCR kit. Libraries were constructed in a second round of multiplex PCR, after which size selection and purification were carried out. Libraries were sequenced paired-end with 100 bp reads on an Illumina HiSeq2000. The study's own analysis went as follows. SOAPnuke was used to process the raw data, throwing out any read that contained adapters or uncalled bases, had a mean Phred below 15, or lacked an exact constant-primer or identifier match. High-quality paired reads were merged with COPE v1.2.5, and unique nucleotide sequences were defined as clonotypes. MiTCR v1.1 was used to align clonotypes to the IMGT TRBV, TRBD and TRBJ reference segments. Analysis was restricted to V-J combinations with a frequency above 0.0001, which covered over 98% of repertoires. A TCS score was defined as the ratio between F50 (clonal expansion) and ExV (chaos), using BLOSUM62-based TCRdist between CDR3 peptides within each V-J. Welch's t-statistics and random forest reduced around 510 V-J features to 13, which were used in a naive Bayes classifier (R e1071). TCRdb trimmed public reads at Q25 via fastp, called clones via MiXCR and kept in-frame beta chains. Each CDR3 protein appears once, grouped with its most common genes and DNA. The V and J calls reflect TCRdb's pipeline rather than the authors' work. This sample lists roughly 280,000 distinct CDR3 sequences; 20% to 25% were detected once. The top ten clonotypes cover approximately 60% of the sample.

Ophthalmopathy patients had moderately to severely active disease, Clinical Activity Score of at least 3, NOSPECS grade of at least 4, and duration under 3 months. The study excluded patients with uncontrolled infections, other autoimmune diseases, pregnancy or lactation. Diagnoses relied on clinical symptoms, serum thyroxine and TRAb, thyroid ultrasound and orbital computed tomography. Ficoll-Paque density gradient centrifugation was used to isolate PBMCs from 8.5 to 10 ml of fresh peripheral blood. Total RNA was extracted with Trizol reagent, and quality was checked on an Agilent 2100 Bioanalyzer. This clonotype was counted at least ten times. Its antigen is currently not known. It has no much larger one-base neighbor in the sample; base qualities were not kept. CDR1 MNHNS and CDR2 SASEGT are derived from the germline V gene. V sheds 6 bases and J sheds 8 bases, leaving 16 bases between their ends. The CDR3, from cysteine to phenylalanine, totals 13 residues. The only DNA kept is the CDR3, 39 bases in frame from the first base.

The sequenced sample consisted of blood. The source is a man aged 30-40 years with Graves' ophthalmopathy. The V and J segments used are TRBV6-1 and TRBJ1-2; TRBD1 is perhaps the D gene, given 6 matching bases. The CDR3 is CASRLDRRFGYTF. The nucleotides read TGTGCCAGCAGACTCGACAGGAGATTCGGCTACACCTTC.